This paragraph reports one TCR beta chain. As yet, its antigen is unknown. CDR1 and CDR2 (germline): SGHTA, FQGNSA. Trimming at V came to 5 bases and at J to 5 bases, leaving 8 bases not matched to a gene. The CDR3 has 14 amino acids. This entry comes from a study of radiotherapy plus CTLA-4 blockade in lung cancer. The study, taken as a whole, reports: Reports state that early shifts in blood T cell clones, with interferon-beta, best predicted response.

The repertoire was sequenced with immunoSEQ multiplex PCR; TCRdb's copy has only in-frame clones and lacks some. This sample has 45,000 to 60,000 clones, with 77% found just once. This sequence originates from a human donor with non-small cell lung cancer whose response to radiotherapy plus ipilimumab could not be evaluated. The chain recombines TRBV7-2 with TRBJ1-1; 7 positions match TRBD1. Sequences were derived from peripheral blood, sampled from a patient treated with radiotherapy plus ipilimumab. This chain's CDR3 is CASSDSGGFTEAFF. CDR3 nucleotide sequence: TGTGCCAGCAGCGATTCAGGGGGTTTTACTGAAGCTTTCTTT.